The rows below give T cell receptor beta chains drawn from one sample of a study of blood T cells in healthy people across ages. TCRdb called the 5' RACE reads again in MiXCR, with one record for every CDR3 protein. Of around 1,100,000 distinct CDR3 sequences in the sample, 35% to 45% were seen once. Specimen: blood. These receptors were collected from a man in his late teens or twenties in good health. CDR3s include the opening cysteine and the closing phenylalanine or tryptophan. Fields, in order: D gene, CDR3 length, clone size, J gene, V gene, CDR3 DNA, CDR3 protein. A D gene is named only where the DNA matches it firmly. The listing skips clone size in some rows; elsewhere it reads once, few, many or a size class.

NA | 13 | NA | TRBJ2-7 | TRBV2 | TGTGCCAGCAGTCCCCGGGAGCTCTACGAGCAGTACTTC | CASSPRELYEQYF
NA | 13 | NA | TRBJ2-3 | TRBV9 | TGTGCCAGCAGCGTTGAGGGGCAGGATACGCAGTATTTT | CASSVEGQDTQYF
NA | 15 | NA | TRBJ1-2 | TRBV9 | TGTGCCAGCAGCGTAGGCCGGCATTCTAACCATGGCTACACCTTC | CASSVGRHSNHGYTF
TRBD2 | 15 | NA | TRBJ2-5 | TRBV5-1 | TGCGCCAGCACCCCATGGGGGGGGTACCAAGAGACCCAGTACTTC | CASTPWGGYQETQYF
TRBD1 | 14 | once | TRBJ2-1 | TRBV2 | TGTGCCAGCAGCGAGGATCGAGGGGGCGATGAGCAGTTCTTC | CASSEDRGGDEQFF
NA | 16 | NA | TRBJ2-6 | TRBV28 | TGTGCCAGCAGCCGGATAGAAGGCTCTGGGGCCAACGTCCTGACTTTC | CASSRIEGSGANVLTF
TRBD1 | 19 | NA | TRBJ2-5 | TRBV5-1 | TGCGCCAGCAGCTCCCCGGGACAGGGCATGTGGTTGGGTCGCAATGAGCAGTACTTC | CASSSPGQGMWLGRNEQYF
TRBD2 | 14 | NA | TRBJ2-7 | TRBV7-9 | TGTGCCAGCAGCAACGGGGGGGAATACAATGAGCAGTACTTC | CASSNGGEYNEQYF
NA | 15 | NA | TRBJ1-6 | TRBV20-1 | TGCAGTGCTAGAGGTCGGCCAGAATATAATTCACCCCACCACTTT | CSARGRPEYNSPHHF
TRBD2 | 16 | NA | TRBJ2-1 | TRBV4-3 | TGCGCCAGCAGCCCTTCTAGCGGGGGGGGTGGCAATGAGCAGTTCTTC | CASSPSSGGGGNEQFF
NA | 15 | NA | TRBJ1-5 | TRBV4-1 | TGCGCCAGCAGCCAAGAAGGGGGGGGTGTTCAGCCCCAGCATTTT | CASSQEGGGVQPQHF
NA | 14 | few | TRBJ2-1 | TRBV11-2 | TGTGCCAGCAGCTCCCCGGACCGACACAATGAGCAGTTCTTC | CASSSPDRHNEQFF
NA | 12 | many | TRBJ1-5 | TRBV7-8 | TGTGCCAGCAGCTCCAGGGATCAGCCCCAGCATTTT | CASSSRDQPQHF
TRBD1 | 15 | few | TRBJ2-1 | TRBV12-5 | TGTGCTAGTGGTTTTGAGACAGGGGGCTACAATGAGCAGTTCTTC | CASGFETGGYNEQFF
TRBD2 | 15 | NA | TRBJ2-3 | TRBV11-2 | TGTGCCAGCAGCTTACTAGCGGGGGGCATAGATACGCAGTATTTT | CASSLLAGGIDTQYF
TRBD1 | 17 | NA | TRBJ1-1 | TRBV5-1 | TGCGCCAGCAGCTCATCCCGGGACAGCGTCATGAACACTGAAGCTTTCTTT | CASSSSRDSVMNTEAFF
NA | 14 | NA | TRBJ1-2 | TRBV5-8 | TGTGCCAGCAGCTTGGCCACCTCTTACTATGGCTACACCTTC | CASSLATSYYGYTF
NA | 13 | few | TRBJ1-2 | TRBV4-2 | TGTGCCAGCAGCTCCTCGGACTGGTATGGCTACACCTTC | CASSSSDWYGYTF
NA | 16 | NA | TRBJ2-2 | TRBV9 | TGTGCCAGCAGCATAGACCAGGGTGTTGGAACCGGGGAGCTGTTTTTT | CASSIDQGVGTGELFF
TRBD1 | 14 | few | TRBJ1-1 | TRBV6-1 | TGTGCCAGCAGAGTAAGACAGGGGAACACTGAAGCTTTCTTT | CASRVRQGNTEAFF
NA | 12 | NA | TRBJ1-2 | TRBV7-2 | TGTGCCAGCAGCTTCACGGGGATTGGCTACACCTTC | CASSFTGIGYTF